This TCR beta chain was identified in a study of identical twins (dated by TCRdb to the mid-2010s). Background for the entire study: TCR alpha and beta repertoires from monozygotic twins, unrelated adults of various ages and cord blood were deep-sequenced to test whether fetal clonotypes persist. Replicate twin experiments were performed at different times using different library preparation protocols to rule out contamination. Broader findings and caveats from the paper: The excess sharing between twins in beta out-of-frame sequences was weaker because fewer shared sequences reduced the signal-to-noise ratio. Conclusions relied on cross-sectional statistical analysis, since the same donors could not be followed over many years. Fewer insertions were carried by abundant cord blood beta clonotypes, a similar but weaker trend appeared in young adult naive repertoires, and no such trend appeared in memory repertoires. In monozygotic twins, out-of-frame TCR alpha sharing was systematically underestimated by recombination models, although the models agreed with sharing between unrelated individuals. Compared with coincidental sharing between unrelated individuals, an excess of low generation-probability sequences was observed among out-of-frame TCR alpha sequences shared between twins. Invariant T cells such as MAIT and iNKT could partly confound zero-insertion analyses, although diverse VJ usage argued against such confounding for most clonotypes.

Every donor was a healthy Caucasian. Three pairs of female monozygotic twins, all aged roughly 18 to 29 years, were included in the twin cohort. CD4+ and CD8+ T cell populations were isolated with positive isolation kits from Invitrogen. Library prep was done by 5' RACE. The reads were generated on an Illumina HiSeq 2000. A universal primer binding site was added through template switching, and the final cDNA carried a unique molecular identifier so that TCR cDNA molecules could be counted accurately. First-strand cDNA for TCR alpha and beta chains was synthesized from specific primers in the conserved constant-segment region. To control for contamination, every cDNA library carried two barcodes: a SMART-Mk sample barcode plus Illumina barcodes. TruSeq adapter sequences, together with Illumina sample barcodes, were added in two successive PCR steps. The Illumina HiSeq platform was used with custom primers to sequence TCR alpha and beta cDNA libraries. Under the source paper's analysis protocol: MiGEC processed the raw reads to extract unique molecular identifiers, while MiXCR was used to determine the CDR3 positions. Recombination models were inferred per individual with the repgenHMM and IGoR tools using an EM algorithm. Shared clonotypes were analyzed with the tcR package in R, and sharing was normalized by the product of cloneset sizes. Out-of-frame nonproductive sequences were analyzed to study raw recombination free of thymic and clonal selection effects. TCRdb reprocessed the public reads (quality trimming at Q25 with fastp, clone calling with MiXCR) and kept in-frame beta chains. Entries that share a CDR3 protein sequence are merged under the most common genes and DNA. The V and J calls were not made by the authors but by TCRdb's processing. Present in this sample are approximately 500,000 distinct CDR3 sequences, more than 20% of which were seen just once. The leading ten clones occupy approximately 2.9% of the sample.

The CDR3 measures 15 amino acids from cysteine to phenylalanine. Of the read, only the CDR3 DNA is kept; its 45 bases are in frame from base 1. The germline V gene specifies SGHRS as CDR1 and YFSETQ as CDR2. The trim is 0 bases for V and 1 base for J, with a gap of 8 bases between the germline ends. Comment on this clonotype: The target of this receptor is not known. It has no much larger one-base neighbor in the sample; base qualities were not kept.

This same sample was also part of a study on T cells expressing NK-cell markers. As the second publication notes: TCR beta-chain repertoires were profiled in sorted CD3+CD56+NKG2C+, CD3+CD56+NKG2C- and CD3+CD56-NKG2C+ T-cell subsets from roughly eight donors. Seven of the eight sequenced donors were HCMV-seropositive and one was HCMV-seronegative. In several experiments an anti-gammadeltaTCR antibody was added to restrict sorting to alphabetaTCR-expressing T cells. In several donors, the dominant CD3+CD56+NKG2C+ clonotypes ranked among the top 10 CD8+ clonotypes, making up about 1.0-7.0% of CD8+ T cells. Those dominant clonotypes were again the most abundant among CD3+CD56-NKG2C+ cells in a few donors, at 28.3-60.1%. Whether the expanded NKG2C-expressing T cell clones were specific for HCMV antigens remained unclear. The study sequenced eight donors, all healthy volunteers chosen at random: three men and five women. HCMV serostatus was determined by detecting HCMV-specific IgG in serum with a commercial ELISA kit. Reads were demultiplexed and grouped by UMI with MIGEC, and clonotypes were assembled and quantified with MiTCR. To exclude erroneous sequences, only TCR cDNA sequences supported by at least two reads were retained. The tcR package was used for downstream repertoire analysis, with clonotypes matched between fractions based on CDR3 nucleotide sequence plus V segment. Antigen specificity was annotated against VDJdb with VDJmatch, allowing one amino acid substitution in CDR3.

The sequence came from a woman aged 18-29 years in good health. The rearrangement joined TRBV5-1 to TRBJ2-4; no D gene is confidently identified. The specimen sequenced was CD4+ T cells sorted from blood. The DNA reads TGCGCCAGCAGCTTGGACAACCCGGCCAAAAACATTCAGTACTTC. The translation is CASSLDNPAKNIQYF.